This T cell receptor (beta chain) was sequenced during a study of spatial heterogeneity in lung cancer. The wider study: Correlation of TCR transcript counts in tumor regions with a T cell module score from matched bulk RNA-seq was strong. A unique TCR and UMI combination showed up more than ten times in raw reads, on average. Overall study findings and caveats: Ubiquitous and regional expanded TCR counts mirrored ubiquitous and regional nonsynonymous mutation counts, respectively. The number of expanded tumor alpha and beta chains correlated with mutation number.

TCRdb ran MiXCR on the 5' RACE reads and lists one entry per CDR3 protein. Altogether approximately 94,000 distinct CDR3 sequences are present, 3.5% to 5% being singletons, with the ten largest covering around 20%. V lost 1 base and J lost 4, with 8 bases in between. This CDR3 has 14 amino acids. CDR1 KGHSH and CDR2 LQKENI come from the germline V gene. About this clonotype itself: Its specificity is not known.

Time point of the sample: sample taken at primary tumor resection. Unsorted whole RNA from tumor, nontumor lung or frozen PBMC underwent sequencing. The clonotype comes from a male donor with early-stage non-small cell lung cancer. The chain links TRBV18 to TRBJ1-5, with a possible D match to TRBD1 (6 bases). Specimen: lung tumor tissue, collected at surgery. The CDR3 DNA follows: TGTGCCAGCTCACCACGAGGGGGGAATCAGCCCCAGCATTTT. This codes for CASSPRGGNQPQHF.